This passage covers 21 T cell receptor beta chains from one sample sequenced in a study of sequential checkpoint blockade in melanoma. Profiled with immunoSEQ multiplex PCR; TCRdb holds only in-frame clones, not every one. This repertoire shows over 10,000 clones, 82% found once; its top ten account for approximately 6.8%. The sample's treatment: randomized to nivolumab then ipilimumab (arm A) or the reverse (arm B). Here the sequenced sample was CD8+ T cells sorted from blood (inferred from file names), taken from a patient given nivolumab and ipilimumab in sequence. These receptors were collected from a human donor with melanoma.

The chain recombines TRBV7-6 with TRBJ2-2, with 7 bases that match TRBD2. The ends lost 5 bases at V and 6 bases at J; junction bases unmatched: 15. The CDR3 is made up of 17 amino acids. Per germline, CDR1 SGHVS and CDR2 FNYEAQ. This CDR3 is CASSSGVAGYRPGELFF. CDR3 DNA: TGTGCCAGCAGCAGTGGGGTAGCGGGTTATCGACCCGGGGAGCTGTTTTTT.

This clone was seen a few times. The chain employs TRBV13 and TRBJ2-2; 9 nucleotides agree with TRBD1. The germline gives CDR1 PRHDT, CDR2 FYEKMQ (reference sequence). The junction had 6 bases not matched to a gene; V was cut back by 2 bases and J by 2 bases. The CDR3 runs 17 residues. DNA for the CDR3: TGTGCCAGCAGCTTAAGGGGGGGACAGGGAAACACCGGGGAGCTGTTTTTT. Protein: CASSLRGGQGNTGELFF. Full variable domain (rest looked up from reference TRBV13 and TRBJ2-2): AAGVIQSPRHLIKEKRETATLKCYPIPRHDTVYWYQQGPGQDPQFLISFYEKMQSDKGSIPDRFSAQQFSDYHSELNMSSLELGDSALYFCASSLRGGQGNTGELFFGEGSRLTVL.

J is TRBJ1-6 and V is TRBV27, with D maybe TRBD1 (6 bases). The CDR3 has 15 amino acids. The V end lost 2 bases, the J end lost 9 bases, and 14 bases lay between the germline ends. In germline, CDR1 is MNHEY, CDR2 SMNVEV (reference sequence). The CDR3 spells CASSLQGFGGSPLHF. DNA for the CDR3: TGTGCCAGCAGTTTACAGGGGTTTGGGGGTTCACCCCTCCACTTT.

The V call is TRBV18, the J call TRBJ1-6; 7 bases fit TRBD1. The CDR3 spans 16 residues. Germline CDR1 KGHSH, CDR2 LQKENI. V gave up 5 bases and J gave up 10 bases; unmatched junction bases: 14. The CDR3 spells CASSMMERQGLSPLHF. Here the CDR3 DNA reads TGTGCCAGCTCAATGATGGAGCGACAGGGACTCTCACCCCTCCACTTT.

The chain links TRBV4-2 to TRBJ2-1, with TRBD2 identical over 12 bases. The CDR3 spans 13 residues. Looked up from germline, CDR1 is LGHNA and CDR2 is YNFKEQ. Trimming removed 8 bases from V and 9 bases from J; junction bases left unmatched: 5. CDR3 sequence: CASGLAGGGEQFF. The CDR3 DNA follows: TGTGCCAGCGGCCTAGCGGGGGGGGGTGAGCAGTTCTTC.

The V and J genes are TRBV6-5 and TRBJ2-7, with 7 positions matching TRBD2. CDR1 is MNHEY, CDR2 SVGAGI, per germline. Trimming took 8 bases from V and 0 from J; bases not matched to a gene: 4. The CDR3 length is 13 residues. The CDR3 bases are TGTGCCAGCGGGGAGGGATCCTCCTACGAGCAGTACTTC. Encoded protein: CASGEGSSYEQYF.

This clone was picked up one time. The V call is TRBV30, the J call TRBJ1-2, with TRBD1 identical over 8 bases. The CDR3 consists of 11 residues. CDR1 is GTSNPN, CDR2 SVGIG, per germline (reference sequence). The V gene end was trimmed by 8 bases and the J gene end by 4 bases; junction bases not matched to a gene: 3. CDR3 bases: TGTGCCCTTACAGGGGGCTATGGCTACACCTTC. Its translation is CALTGGYGYTF. Based on the CDR3 plus reference TRBV30 and TRBJ1-2, the full variable domain is SQTIHQWPATLVQPVGSPLSLECTVEGTSNPNLYWYRQAAGRGLQLLFYSVGIGQISSEVPQNLSASRPQDRQFILSSKKLLLSDSGFYLCALTGGYGYTFGSGTRLTVV.

The chain uses TRBV19 and TRBJ2-1; 8 bases are shared with TRBD2. J lost 0 bases, V lost 5 bases, and 9 bases had no gene match. Germline V gene data show CDR1 as LNHDA and CDR2 as SQIVND (reference sequence). This CDR3 has 17 residues. Here the CDR3 DNA reads TGTGCCAGTAGTGTTACTAGCGGTGATAACTCCTACAATGAGCAGTTCTTC. Translating it yields CASSVTSGDNSYNEQFF.

The chain combines TRBV9 with TRBJ1-1; D gene uncertain. The CDR3 extends over 12 amino acids. Germline-derived CDR1 and CDR2 are SGDLS and YYNGEE. V shed 0 bases and J shed 8 bases, with 8 bases lying between them. CDR3 nucleotides: TGTGCCAGCAGCGTAGGCGGGAAGGAAGCTTTCTTT. Its protein is CASSVGGKEAFF.

The V and J genes are TRBV9 and TRBJ2-1, with D possibly matching TRBD2 (6 bases). V was cut by 4 bases and J by 8 bases, with 19 bases left in between. Germline V gene lookup returns CDR1 SGDLS and CDR2 YYNGEE. The CDR3 covers 15 residues. In nucleotides, the CDR3 is TGTGCCAGCAGCCCCCCCGGCGGGATAGGCTATGAGCAGTTCTTC. Translation gives CASSPPGGIGYEQFF.

The chain carries TRBV10-2 and TRBJ2-7, with D perhaps matching TRBD1 (6 bases). CDR3 length: 14 residues. V lost 0 bases to trimming and J lost 2 bases, with 8 bases between them. Germline assignment: CDR1 WSHSY and CDR2 SAAADI. The CDR3 here is CASSESWGPYEQYF. Here the CDR3 DNA reads TGCGCCAGCAGTGAGTCCTGGGGGCCCTACGAGCAGTACTTC.

The chain carries TRBV29-1 and TRBJ2-3; perhaps TRBD2 as D (6 bases). V gave up 6 bases and J gave up 2 bases, with 15 bases separating them. The V gene's germline CDR1 is SQVTM and CDR2 ANQGSEA. CDR3 length: 14 residues. In nucleotides, the CDR3 is TGCAGCGTAGTCGCGGGACTTTCCACAGATACGCAGTATTTT. Translating gives CSVVAGLSTDTQYF.

The chain uses TRBV28 and TRBJ2-7, with D tentatively TRBD2 (6 bases). V was clipped by 2 bases and J by 2 bases, with 16 bases between them. The CDR3 is 16 amino acids. Germline V gene lookup returns CDR1 MDHEN and CDR2 SYDVKM. The DNA of the CDR3 is TGTGCCAGCAGTTTAAGGGGAAGCGGGCCTGCCTACGAGCAGTACTTC. This sequence encodes CASSLRGSGPAYEQYF.

The genes are TRBV7-9 and TRBJ1-4; D may be TRBD1 (5 bases). The germline V gene has CDR1 SEHNR and CDR2 FQNEAQ (reference sequence). V was shortened by 5 bases and J by 8 bases, with 24 bases between the two germline ends. This CDR3 comprises 17 residues. Here the CDR3 DNA reads TGTGCCAGCAGCGCCTTAGACCCCGCCAGGGTTCGAGAAAAACTGTTTTTT. Encoded protein: CASSALDPARVREKLFF.

This chain uses TRBV7-2 with TRBJ2-7; 11 bases line up with TRBD1. Germline V gene data show CDR1 as SGHTA and CDR2 as FQGNSA. This CDR3 is 14 amino acids long. Trimming removed 6 bases from V and 3 bases from J; junction bases left unmatched: 4. The CDR3 bases are TGTGCCAGCAGTAGGACAGGGGGCGGCTACGAGCAGTACTTC. It codes for CASSRTGGGYEQYF.

The chain couples TRBV7-8 to TRBJ1-5, with 8 bases matching TRBD1. With V trimmed by 6 bases and J by 2 bases, 6 bases remained unmatched. CDR1 and CDR2 (germline): SGHVS, FQNEAQ. The CDR3 covers 15 residues. CDR3 protein: CASSLAGGGNQPQHF. The CDR3 bases are TGTGCCAGCAGTCTTGCAGGGGGCGGCAATCAGCCCCAGCATTTT.

On this clone: The sample contains more than one DNA sequence encoding this CDR3. The V gene is TRBV27, the J gene TRBJ2-3; D gene uncertain. Trimming shortened V by 3 bases and J by 5 bases, and 6 bases separated the two germline ends. The CDR3 covers 12 residues. Germline CDR1 reads MNHEY; CDR2 reads SMNVEV (reference sequence). The CDR3 is CASSFPGDTQYF. Here the CDR3 DNA reads TGTGCCAGCAGTTTCCCCGGAGATACGCAGTATTTT.

This clone was seen only once. The chain uses TRBV19 and TRBJ2-1, with 8 bases that match TRBD2. This CDR3 region has 13 residues. Trimming cost V 7 bases and J 9 bases; bases outside gene matches: 8. Per germline, CDR1 LNHDA and CDR2 SQIVND (reference sequence). CDR3 bases: TGTGCCAGTAACGCGGGGGGCGCGTCTGAGCAGTTCTTC. This translates into CASNAGGASEQFF. Full variable domain (missing parts from reference TRBV19 and TRBJ2-1): DGGITQSPKYLFRKEGQNVTLSCEQNLNHDAMYWYRQDPGQGLRLIYYSQIVNDFQKGDIAEGYSVSREKKESFPLTVTSAQKNPTAFYLCASNAGGASEQFFGPGTRLTVL.

The chain recombines TRBV27 with TRBJ2-7; possible D gene TRBD1, 5 bases. Germline-derived CDR1 and CDR2 are MNHEY and SMNVEV (reference sequence). The CDR3 runs 15 residues. V lost 2 bases, J lost 0 bases, and 11 bases lay in between. The CDR3 sequence: CASSLAGAPSYEQYF. CDR3 nucleotides: TGTGCCAGCAGTTTAGCTGGGGCCCCCTCCTACGAGCAGTACTTC.

In its sample, this clone was seen once. This sequence joins TRBV6-5 and TRBJ1-2; 8 nucleotides align to TRBD1. With V trimmed by 5 bases and J by 1 base, 6 bases remained unmatched. Looked up from germline, CDR1 is MNHEY and CDR2 is SVGAGI. This CDR3 has 15 residues. CDR3 loop: CASSTGTGVNYGYTF. CDR3 sequence (DNA): TGTGCCAGCAGTACGGGGACAGGAGTTAACTATGGCTACACCTTC.

This chain links TRBV13 with TRBJ2-3, with TRBD2 matching 9 bases. The CDR3 length is 17 residues. V shed 3 bases, J shed 6 bases, and the junction held 13 bases outside the gene matches. Germline V CDR1 and CDR2: PRHDT, FYEKMQ (reference sequence). The DNA of the CDR3 is TGTGCCAGCAGCTTCCCCGGGGTAGCGGGAGAATCTGATACGCAGTATTTT. Amino acid sequence: CASSFPGVAGESDTQYF.